This T cell receptor (beta chain) was found in a study of blood T cell repertoires in COVID-19. This clone was found a few times. Using immunoSEQ multiplex PCR, the repertoire was profiled, and TCRdb retains in-frame clones only, with some absent. The sample lists some 140,000 clones, roughly 78% seen once, with approximately 3.5% in the top ten. Germline assignment: CDR1 WSHSY and CDR2 SAAADI. V was clipped by 7 bases and J by 5 bases; unmatched bases: 8. The CDR3 has 16 amino acids. V gene TRBV10-2 combines with J gene TRBJ2-5, with 15 bases matching TRBD2. The clonotype originates from a man between 60 and 75 years old with acute or convalescent COVID-19. The sequenced sample was peripheral blood. Here the CDR3 DNA reads TGCGCCAGCACTTGGACTAGCGGGAGGGGTTGGGAGACCCAGTACTTC. This sequence encodes CASTWTSGRGWETQYF.